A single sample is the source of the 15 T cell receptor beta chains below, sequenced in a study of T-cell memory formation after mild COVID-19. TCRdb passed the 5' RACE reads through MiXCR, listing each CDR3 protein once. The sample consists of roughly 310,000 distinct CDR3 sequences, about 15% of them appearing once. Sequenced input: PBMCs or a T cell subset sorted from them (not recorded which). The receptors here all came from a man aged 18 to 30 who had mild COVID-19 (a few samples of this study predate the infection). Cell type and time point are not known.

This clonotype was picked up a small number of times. CDR3 in DNA: TGCGCCAGCAGCCAAGATGCAACTAGCGCTCAGACCCAGTACTTC. It encodes CASSQDATSAQTQYF. The V and J genes are TRBV4-1 and TRBJ2-5; TRBD2 matches at 7 bases. CDR1 and CDR2 from the germline V gene are MGHRA and YSYEKL. The J segment lost 6 bases and the V segment lost 0 bases, leaving 7 bases of the junction unmatched. The length of the CDR3 is 15 residues.

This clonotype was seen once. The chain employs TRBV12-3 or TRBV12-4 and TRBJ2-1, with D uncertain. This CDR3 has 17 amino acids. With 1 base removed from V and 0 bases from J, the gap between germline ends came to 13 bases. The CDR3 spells CASSLGGVESSYNEQFF. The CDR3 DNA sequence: TGTGCCAGCAGTTTAGGGGGTGTTGAGAGCTCCTACAATGAGCAGTTCTTC.

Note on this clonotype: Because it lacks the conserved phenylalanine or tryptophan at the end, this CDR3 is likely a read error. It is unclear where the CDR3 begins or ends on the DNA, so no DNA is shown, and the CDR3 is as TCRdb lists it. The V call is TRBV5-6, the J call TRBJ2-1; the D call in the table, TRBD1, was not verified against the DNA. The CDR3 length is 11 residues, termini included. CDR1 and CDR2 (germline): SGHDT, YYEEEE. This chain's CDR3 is CASSFGGTGEL.

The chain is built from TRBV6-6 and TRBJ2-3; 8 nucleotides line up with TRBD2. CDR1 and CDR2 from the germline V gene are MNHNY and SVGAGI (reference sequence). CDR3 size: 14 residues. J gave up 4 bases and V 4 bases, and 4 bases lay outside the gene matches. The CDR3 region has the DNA TGTGCCAGCAGTTTTAGGACTAGCTCAGATACGCAGTATTTT. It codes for CASSFRTSSDTQYF.

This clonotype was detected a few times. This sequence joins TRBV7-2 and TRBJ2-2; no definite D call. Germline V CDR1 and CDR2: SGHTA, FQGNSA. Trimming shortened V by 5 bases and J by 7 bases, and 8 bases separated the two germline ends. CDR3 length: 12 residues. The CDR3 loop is CASSHTGGELFF. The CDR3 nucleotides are TGTGCCAGCAGCCATACGGGCGGGGAGCTGTTTTTT.

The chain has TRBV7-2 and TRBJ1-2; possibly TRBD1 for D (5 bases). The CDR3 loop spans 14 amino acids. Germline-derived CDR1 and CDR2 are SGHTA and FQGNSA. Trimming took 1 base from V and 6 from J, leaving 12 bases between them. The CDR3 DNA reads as TGTGCCAGCAGCTTAGATGGGCAGGGAGATGGCTACACCTTC. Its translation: CASSLDGQGDGYTF.

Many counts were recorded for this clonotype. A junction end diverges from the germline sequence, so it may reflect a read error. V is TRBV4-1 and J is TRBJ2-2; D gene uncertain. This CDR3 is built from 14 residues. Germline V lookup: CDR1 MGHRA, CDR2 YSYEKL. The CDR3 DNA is TGTGCCAGCTCACCCGGGCCGAACACCGGGGAGCTGTTTTTT. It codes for CASSPGPNTGELFF.

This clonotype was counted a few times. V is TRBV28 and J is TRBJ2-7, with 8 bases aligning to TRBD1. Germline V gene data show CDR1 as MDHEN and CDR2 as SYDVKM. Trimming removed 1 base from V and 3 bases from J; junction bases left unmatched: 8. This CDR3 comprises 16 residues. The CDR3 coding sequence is TGTGCCAGCAGTTTATCGGACAGGGTCGCGGGCTACGAGCAGTACGTC. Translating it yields CASSLSDRVAGYEQYV.

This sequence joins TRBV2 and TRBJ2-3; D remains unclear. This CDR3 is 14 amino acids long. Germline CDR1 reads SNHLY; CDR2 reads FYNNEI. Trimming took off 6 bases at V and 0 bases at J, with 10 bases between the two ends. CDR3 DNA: TGTGCCAGCAGCGGCGGCTCTAGCACAGATACGCAGTATTTT. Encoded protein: CASSGGSSTDTQYF.

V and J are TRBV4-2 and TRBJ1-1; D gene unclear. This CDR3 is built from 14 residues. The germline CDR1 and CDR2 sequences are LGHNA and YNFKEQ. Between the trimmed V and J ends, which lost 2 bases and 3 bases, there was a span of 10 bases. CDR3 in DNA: TGTGCCAGCAGCCAATTTGGCGCGGACACTGAAGCTTTCTTT. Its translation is CASSQFGADTEAFF.

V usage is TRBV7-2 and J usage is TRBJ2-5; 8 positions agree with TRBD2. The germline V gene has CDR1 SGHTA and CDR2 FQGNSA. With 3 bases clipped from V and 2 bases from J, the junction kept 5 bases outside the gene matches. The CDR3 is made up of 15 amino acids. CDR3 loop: CASSLWRGEQETQYF. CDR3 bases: TGTGCCAGCAGCTTGTGGCGGGGGGAACAAGAGACCCAGTACTTC.

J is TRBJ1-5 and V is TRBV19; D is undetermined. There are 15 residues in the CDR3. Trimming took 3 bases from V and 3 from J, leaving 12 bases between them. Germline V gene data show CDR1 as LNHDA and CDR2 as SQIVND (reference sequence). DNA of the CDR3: TGTGCCAGTAGTATGGGAGAAGGATTCAATCAGCCCCAGCATTTT. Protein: CASSMGEGFNQPQHF.

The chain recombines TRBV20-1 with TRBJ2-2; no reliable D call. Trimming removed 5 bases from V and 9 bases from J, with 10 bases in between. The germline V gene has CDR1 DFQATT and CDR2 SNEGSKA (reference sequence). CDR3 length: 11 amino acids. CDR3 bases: TGCAGTGCTCGCGGAGCGTGGGAGCTGTTTTTT. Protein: CSARGAWELFF.

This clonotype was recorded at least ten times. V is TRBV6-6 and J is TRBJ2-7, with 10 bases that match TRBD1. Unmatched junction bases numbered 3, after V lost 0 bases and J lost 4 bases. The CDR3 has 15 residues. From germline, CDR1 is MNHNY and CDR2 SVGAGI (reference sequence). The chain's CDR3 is CASSYSGQGGYEQYF. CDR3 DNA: TGTGCCAGCAGTTACTCTGGACAGGGGGGGTACGAGCAGTACTTC.

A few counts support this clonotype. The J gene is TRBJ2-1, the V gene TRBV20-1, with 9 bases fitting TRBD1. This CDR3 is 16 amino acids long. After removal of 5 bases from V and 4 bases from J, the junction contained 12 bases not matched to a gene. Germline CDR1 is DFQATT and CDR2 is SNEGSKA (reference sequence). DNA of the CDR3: TGCAGTGCTCTAGGGGGGAGGACAGGGGCTTACAATGAGCAGTTCTTC. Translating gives CSALGGRTGAYNEQFF.